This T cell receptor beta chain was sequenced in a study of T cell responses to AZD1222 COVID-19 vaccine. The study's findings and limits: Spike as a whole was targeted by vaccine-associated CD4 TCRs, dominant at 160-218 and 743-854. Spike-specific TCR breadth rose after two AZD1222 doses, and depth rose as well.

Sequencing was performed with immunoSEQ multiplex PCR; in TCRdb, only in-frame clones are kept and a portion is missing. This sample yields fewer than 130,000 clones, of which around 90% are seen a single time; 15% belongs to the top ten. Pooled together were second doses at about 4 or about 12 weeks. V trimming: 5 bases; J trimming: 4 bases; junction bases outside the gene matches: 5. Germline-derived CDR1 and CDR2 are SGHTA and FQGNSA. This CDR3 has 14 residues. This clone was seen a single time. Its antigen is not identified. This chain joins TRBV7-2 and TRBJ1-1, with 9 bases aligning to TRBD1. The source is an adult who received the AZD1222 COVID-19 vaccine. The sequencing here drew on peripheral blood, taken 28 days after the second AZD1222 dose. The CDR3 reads CASSTGQGFTEAFF. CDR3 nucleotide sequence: TGTGCCAGCAGCACGGGACAGGGTTTCACTGAAGCTTTCTTT.